This record concerns one TCR beta chain sequence. These data originate in a study of blood T cell repertoires in COVID-19. Whole-study context: From T cells, B-cell-depleted T cells, or PBMCs came the material, which was cDNA or gDNA.

As handled by the study authors: Amplification of reference gene primers provided the estimated nucleated cell counts. Measured with immunoSEQ multiplex PCR; TCRdb has only the in-frame clones, and not every one. V and J calls and clone size are as listed in that table; D and trimming were resolved from the DNA. Of 190,000 or so clones listed, more than 85% were seen once; the top ten hold 2.7%. Germline assignment: CDR1 SGDLS and CDR2 YYNGEE. There are 13 residues in the CDR3. Between the trimmed V and J ends, which lost 4 bases and 3 bases, there was a span of 11 bases. The chain carries TRBV9 and TRBJ2-7, with D possibly being TRBD1 (6 bases). The TCR sequence derives from a man aged 35-49 years with active or convalescent COVID-19. Sequences were obtained from peripheral blood. The chain's CDR3 is CASSRGHYYEQYF. DNA of the CDR3: TGTGCCAGCAGCAGGGGACACTACTACGAGCAGTACTTC.